A selection of T cell receptor beta chains follows, all from one sample in a study of a mutant IDH1 vaccine in newly diagnosed glioma. Assay: immunoSEQ multiplex PCR; the TCRdb copy retains only in-frame clones and omits some. The table has about 94,000 clones, around 92% seen once. Which antigens these TCRs recognize remains unknown. The sequences come from PBMCs, collected from a glioma patient whose treatment included an IDH1 peptide vaccine. The receptor set was obtained from a woman aged 45-65 years with glioma. CDR3s include the opening cysteine and the closing phenylalanine or tryptophan. Fields, in order: J gene, D gene, clone size, V gene, CDR3 protein, CDR3 DNA. The D gene is left open where the match is weak. The size field is filled for only some rows; it gives once, few, many or a size class.

j_gene: TRBJ2-2
d_gene: .
abundance: once
v_gene: TRBV28
CDR3aa: CASRANTGELFF
CDR3nt: TGTGCCAGCAGAGCGAACACCGGGGAGCTGTTTTTT

j_gene: TRBJ1-3
d_gene: .
abundance: .
v_gene: TRBV5-6
CDR3aa: CASSLGSSGNTIYF
CDR3nt: TGTGCCAGCAGCTTGGGTAGCTCTGGAAACACCATATATTTT

j_gene: TRBJ2-7
d_gene: .
abundance: .
v_gene: TRBV4-2
CDR3aa: CASSQGGGSYEQYF
CDR3nt: TGTGCCAGCAGCCAAGGCGGAGGGAGTTACGAGCAGTACTTC

j_gene: TRBJ2-3
d_gene: .
abundance: .
v_gene: TRBV7-3
CDR3aa: CASSSTDTQYF
CDR3nt: TGTGCCAGCAGCTCCACAGATACGCAGTATTTT

j_gene: TRBJ2-1
d_gene: TRBD2
abundance: .
v_gene: TRBV5-1
CDR3aa: CASSLQASGVYNEQFF
CDR3nt: TGCGCCAGCAGCTTGCAGGCTAGCGGGGTTTACAATGAGCAGTTCTTC

j_gene: TRBJ2-7
d_gene: TRBD2
abundance: once
v_gene: TRBV28
CDR3aa: CASSPPGGSYEQYF
CDR3nt: TGTGCCAGCAGCCCTCCGGGGGGTTCCTACGAGCAGTACTTC

j_gene: TRBJ1-1
d_gene: .
abundance: .
v_gene: TRBV30
CDR3aa: CAGIDPNTEAFF
CDR3nt: TGTGCCGGAATAGACCCGAACACTGAAGCTTTCTTT

j_gene: TRBJ2-7
d_gene: .
abundance: .
v_gene: TRBV18
CDR3aa: CASSPLAGTNYEQYF
CDR3nt: TGTGCCAGCTCACCCCTCGCCGGGACAAACTACGAGCAGTACTTC

j_gene: TRBJ2-7
d_gene: TRBD1
abundance: .
v_gene: TRBV6-1
CDR3aa: CASTRTGFYEQYF
CDR3nt: TGTGCCAGCACCAGGACAGGGTTCTACGAGCAGTACTTC

j_gene: TRBJ2-3
d_gene: TRBD2
abundance: few
v_gene: TRBV9
CDR3aa: CASSGGLAGSGTDTQYF
CDR3nt: TGTGCCAGCAGCGGCGGACTAGCGGGCTCAGGCACAGATACGCAGTATTTT

j_gene: TRBJ2-1
d_gene: .
abundance: .
v_gene: TRBV5-8
CDR3aa: CASSLRQDYNEQFF
CDR3nt: TGTGCCAGCAGCTTGCGGCAGGACTACAATGAGCAGTTCTTC

j_gene: TRBJ1-1
d_gene: .
abundance: .
v_gene: TRBV5-8
CDR3aa: CASISANTEAFF
CDR3nt: TGTGCCAGCATATCCGCGAACACTGAAGCTTTCTTT

j_gene: TRBJ2-2
d_gene: TRBD2
abundance: .
v_gene: TRBV10-3
CDR3aa: CAISESTLGLPNTGELFF
CDR3nt: TGTGCCATCAGTGAGTCGACTCTGGGACTACCTAACACCGGGGAGCTGTTTTTT

j_gene: TRBJ2-2
d_gene: .
abundance: .
v_gene: TRBV28
CDR3aa: CAGRTVNTGELFF
CDR3nt: TGTGCCGGGAGGACAGTGAACACCGGGGAGCTGTTTTTT

j_gene: TRBJ2-4
d_gene: .
abundance: .
v_gene: TRBV7-9
CDR3aa: CASSLGGAAENIQYF
CDR3nt: TGTGCCAGCAGTCTAGGAGGGGCGGCCGAAAACATTCAGTACTTC

j_gene: TRBJ2-3
d_gene: TRBD2
abundance: .
v_gene: TRBV5-6
CDR3aa: CASSFRTSESTDTQYF
CDR3nt: TGTGCCAGCAGCTTCCGGACTAGCGAGAGCACAGATACGCAGTATTTT

j_gene: TRBJ1-4
d_gene: .
abundance: .
v_gene: TRBV7-9
CDR3aa: CASSLLHLRGAWEKLFF
CDR3nt: TGTGCCAGCAGCTTACTTCATTTGCGGGGGGCCTGGGAAAAACTGTTTTTT

j_gene: TRBJ1-6
d_gene: .
abundance: .
v_gene: TRBV19
CDR3aa: CASSIDPNRFNSPLHF
CDR3nt: TGTGCCAGTAGTATAGATCCGAACAGGTTTAATTCACCCCTCCACTTT

j_gene: TRBJ2-7
d_gene: .
abundance: .
v_gene: TRBV5-6
CDR3aa: CASSLVGSEQYF
CDR3nt: TGTGCCAGCAGCTTGGTAGGTTCCGAGCAGTACTTC

j_gene: TRBJ2-2
d_gene: TRBD1
abundance: .
v_gene: TRBV30
CDR3aa: CAWSIDRANTGELFF
CDR3nt: TGTGCCTGGAGTATTGACAGGGCGAACACCGGGGAGCTGTTTTTT

j_gene: TRBJ2-1
d_gene: TRBD2
abundance: .
v_gene: TRBV5-1
CDR3aa: CASSVTSGVYNEQFF
CDR3nt: TGCGCCAGCAGCGTTACTAGCGGGGTTTACAATGAGCAGTTCTTC

j_gene: TRBJ1-5
d_gene: .
abundance: .
v_gene: TRBV10-3
CDR3aa: CAISEALNNQPQHF
CDR3nt: TGTGCCATCAGTGAGGCGTTAAACAATCAGCCCCAGCATTTT

j_gene: TRBJ1-5
d_gene: .
abundance: .
v_gene: TRBV6-5
CDR3aa: CASRGMSNQPQHF
CDR3nt: TGTGCCAGCAGGGGAATGAGCAATCAGCCCCAGCATTTT

j_gene: TRBJ2-4
d_gene: .
abundance: few
v_gene: TRBV28
CDR3aa: CASSFPIGQENIQYF
CDR3nt: TGTGCCAGCAGTTTTCCCATAGGGCAGGAAAACATTCAGTACTTC

j_gene: TRBJ1-6
d_gene: .
abundance: once
v_gene: TRBV28
CDR3aa: CASTVATYNSPLHF
CDR3nt: TGTGCCAGCACTGTTGCGACCTATAATTCACCCCTCCACTTT

j_gene: TRBJ2-1
d_gene: TRBD2
abundance: .
v_gene: TRBV29-1
CDR3aa: CSVYREANEQFF
CDR3nt: TGCAGCGTTTACCGGGAGGCAAATGAGCAGTTCTTC

j_gene: TRBJ1-3
d_gene: TRBD1
abundance: .
v_gene: TRBV27
CDR3aa: CASSRDRAAGNTIYF
CDR3nt: TGTGCCAGCAGTCGGGACAGGGCGGCTGGAAACACCATATATTTT

j_gene: TRBJ2-7
d_gene: .
abundance: .
v_gene: TRBV7-2
CDR3aa: CASSLDGGSSYEQYF
CDR3nt: TGTGCCAGCAGCTTAGACGGGGGAAGCTCCTACGAGCAGTACTTC

j_gene: TRBJ2-7
d_gene: TRBD1
abundance: .
v_gene: TRBV19
CDR3aa: CASSIDRAGGYEQYF
CDR3nt: TGTGCCAGTAGTATAGATCGGGCAGGGGGTTACGAGCAGTACTTC

j_gene: TRBJ2-7
d_gene: .
abundance: .
v_gene: TRBV7-9
CDR3aa: CASSFGDTYEQYF
CDR3nt: TGTGCCAGCAGCTTCGGCGATACCTACGAGCAGTACTTC

j_gene: TRBJ2-7
d_gene: TRBD2
abundance: .
v_gene: TRBV2
CDR3aa: CASSFASGRYEQYF
CDR3nt: TGTGCCAGCAGTTTCGCTAGCGGGAGATACGAGCAGTACTTC

j_gene: TRBJ2-3
d_gene: TRBD1
abundance: .
v_gene: TRBV27
CDR3aa: CASSHMTGLSTDTQYF
CDR3nt: TGTGCCAGCAGTCACATGACAGGGTTATCCACAGATACGCAGTATTTT

j_gene: TRBJ1-1
d_gene: .
abundance: .
v_gene: TRBV19
CDR3aa: CASSIHSGTEAFF
CDR3nt: TGTGCCAGTAGTATACACTCGGGGACTGAAGCTTTCTTT

j_gene: TRBJ2-3
d_gene: .
abundance: .
v_gene: TRBV5-1
CDR3aa: CASSLDPVRDTQYF
CDR3nt: TGCGCCAGCAGCTTGGATCCCGTTCGGGATACGCAGTATTTT

j_gene: TRBJ2-6
d_gene: .
abundance: .
v_gene: TRBV5-1
CDR3aa: CASSLREASGANVLTF
CDR3nt: TGCGCCAGCAGCCTTAGAGAGGCCTCTGGGGCCAACGTCCTGACTTTC

j_gene: TRBJ2-1
d_gene: TRBD2
abundance: .
v_gene: TRBV7-3
CDR3aa: CASSLNGRAGNEQFF
CDR3nt: TGTGCCAGCAGCTTAAACGGGAGGGCGGGCAATGAGCAGTTCTTC

j_gene: TRBJ2-1
d_gene: TRBD2
abundance: .
v_gene: TRBV5-4
CDR3aa: CASSLALAGAYNEQFF
CDR3nt: TGTGCCAGCAGCTTGGCACTAGCGGGAGCCTACAATGAGCAGTTCTTC

j_gene: TRBJ1-1
d_gene: TRBD1
abundance: .
v_gene: TRBV27
CDR3aa: CASSLSRTGDTEAFF
CDR3nt: TGTGCCAGCAGTTTATCCCGGACAGGGGACACTGAAGCTTTCTTT

j_gene: TRBJ2-7
d_gene: .
abundance: .
v_gene: TRBV2
CDR3aa: CASTGQINEQYF
CDR3nt: TGTGCCAGCACGGGACAAATCAACGAGCAGTACTTC

j_gene: TRBJ2-7
d_gene: .
abundance: .
v_gene: TRBV6-1
CDR3aa: CASSAGLRYEQYF
CDR3nt: TGTGCCAGCAGTGCGGGCCTTCGCTACGAGCAGTACTTC

j_gene: TRBJ1-4
d_gene: .
abundance: .
v_gene: TRBV27
CDR3aa: CASSFTGANEKLFF
CDR3nt: TGTGCCAGCAGCTTCACTGGGGCTAATGAAAAACTGTTTTTT